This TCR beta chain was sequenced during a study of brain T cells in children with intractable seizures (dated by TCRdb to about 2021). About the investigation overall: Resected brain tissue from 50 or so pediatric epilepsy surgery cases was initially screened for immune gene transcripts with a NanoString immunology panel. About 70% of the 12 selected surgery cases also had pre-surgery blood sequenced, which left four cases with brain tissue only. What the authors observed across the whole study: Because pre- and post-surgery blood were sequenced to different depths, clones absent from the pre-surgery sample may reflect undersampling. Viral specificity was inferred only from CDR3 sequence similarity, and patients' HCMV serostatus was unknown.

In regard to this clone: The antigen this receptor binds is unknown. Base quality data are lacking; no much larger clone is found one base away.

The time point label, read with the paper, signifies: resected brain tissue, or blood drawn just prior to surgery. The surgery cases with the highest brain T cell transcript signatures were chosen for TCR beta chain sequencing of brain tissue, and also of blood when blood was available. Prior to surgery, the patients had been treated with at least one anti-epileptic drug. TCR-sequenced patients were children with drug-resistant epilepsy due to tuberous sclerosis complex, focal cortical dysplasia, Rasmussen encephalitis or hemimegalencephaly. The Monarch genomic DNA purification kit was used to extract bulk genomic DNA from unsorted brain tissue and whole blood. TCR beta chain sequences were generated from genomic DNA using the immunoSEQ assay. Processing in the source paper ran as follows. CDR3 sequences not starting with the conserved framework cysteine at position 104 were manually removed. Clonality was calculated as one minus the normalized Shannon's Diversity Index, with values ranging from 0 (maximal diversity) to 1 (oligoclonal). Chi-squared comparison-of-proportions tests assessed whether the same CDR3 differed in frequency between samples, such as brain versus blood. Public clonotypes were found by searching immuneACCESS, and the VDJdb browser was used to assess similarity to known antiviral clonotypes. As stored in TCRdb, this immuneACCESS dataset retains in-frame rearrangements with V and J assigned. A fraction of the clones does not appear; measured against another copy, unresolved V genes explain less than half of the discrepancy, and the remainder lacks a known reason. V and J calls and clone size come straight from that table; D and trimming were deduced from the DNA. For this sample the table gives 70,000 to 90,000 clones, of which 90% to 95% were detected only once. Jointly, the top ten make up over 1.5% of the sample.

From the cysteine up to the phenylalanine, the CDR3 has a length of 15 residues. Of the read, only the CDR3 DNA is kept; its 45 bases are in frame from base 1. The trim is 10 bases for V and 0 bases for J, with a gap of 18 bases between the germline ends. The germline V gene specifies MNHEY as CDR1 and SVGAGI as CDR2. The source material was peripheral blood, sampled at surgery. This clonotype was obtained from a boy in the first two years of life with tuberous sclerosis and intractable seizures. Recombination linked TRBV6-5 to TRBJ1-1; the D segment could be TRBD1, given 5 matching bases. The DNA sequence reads TGTGCCATCAAGGTAGGGGACTCCATGAACACTGAAGCTTTCTTT. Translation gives CAIKVGDSMNTEAFF.